There are a few counts of the clone carrying this T cell receptor beta chain. Its antigen is still unknown. Construction of the TCR beta libraries employed iRepertoire HTBI primers in conjunction with Arm-PCR of CDR3 regions. In the authors' methods: Sample data revealed approximately 56 TRBV and about 15 TRBJ segments. MiXCR, run by TCRdb on the multiplex PCR reads, gives a single entry per CDR3 protein. What appears here as the V and J calls and clone size reflects TCRdb's work, not the paper's. This repertoire shows a few hundred thousand distinct CDR3 sequences, about 25% found once; its top ten account for approximately 25%. Noted time point: persistent/refractory GD, antithyroid drugs over 5 years with positive TRAb. Making the TCR library involved RNA that had been extracted from PBMCs. The data were taken from a study of regulatory T cells in long-lasting Graves disease. Study conclusions and caveats: Newly diagnosed disease favored TRBV20-1 and TRBJ2-1 over persistent disease.

The germline gives CDR1 MNHEY, CDR2 SVGEGT. With 4 bases removed from V and 2 bases from J, the gap between germline ends came to 23 bases. There are 18 residues in the CDR3. V is TRBV6-2 or TRBV6-3 and J is TRBJ2-5, with a weak D call TRBD1 (6 bases). The source was peripheral blood mononuclear cells (PBMCs), collected when the disease was refractory, from a patient treated with antithyroid drugs. The receptor was isolated from a female donor with Graves disease. CDR3 residues: CASSSPRGGSKLQETQYF. DNA of the CDR3: TGTGCCAGCAGTTCGCCGAGAGGGGGTTCAAAGCTACAAGAGACCCAGTACTTC.